Listed below are T cell receptor beta chains from one sample, sequenced in a study of cytomegalovirus exposure and HLA in healthy donors. Using immunoSEQ multiplex PCR, the repertoire was profiled, and TCRdb retains in-frame clones only, with some absent. The data show about 120,000 clones, roughly 80% seen once. The sample taken for sequencing was PBMCs. All receptors derive from a female donor in good health and CMV-seropositive. Each CDR3 is given without its conserved first and last residue. Each record gives: J gene, V gene, CDR3 protein.

>TRBJ1-5|TRBV19
ASSSMGSNQPQH
>TRBJ2-3|TRBV4-3
ASSRRSTSGGADTQY
>TRBJ1-3|TRBV6-4
ASSDSQGSGNTIY
>TRBJ2-7|TRBV21-1
ASSTTRRRDRAYEQY
>TRBJ2-5|TRBV28
ASSPPVAGQETQY
>TRBJ1-1|TRBV5-1
ASSFRQGPLNTEAF
>TRBJ2-7|TRBV19
ASSNTGRNRLSYEQY
>TRBJ2-1|TRBV5-1
ASSAGTGGFEQF
>TRBJ1-2|TRBV19
ASSPEFWAGYT
>TRBJ2-2|TRBV2
ASTVWLAEVANTGELF
>TRBJ1-1|TRBV5-1
ASSLGQTREAF
>TRBJ2-5|TRBV7-2
ASTPGGGTQY
>TRBJ1-1|TRBV7-3
ASSSSVDTEAF
>TRBJ1-1|TRBV27
ASSSGQGKNTEAF
>TRBJ2-3|TRBV5-1
ASSIGTGEDTQY
>TRBJ1-6|TRBV6-6
ASRPGMVSSPLH
>TRBJ1-1|TRBV27
ASSSGNGDTEAF
>TRBJ2-1|TRBV7-2
ASSQAGTTYNEQF
>TRBJ1-2|TRBV4-3
ASSQRGTGGYT
>TRBJ1-6|TRBV28
ASRTGSSYNSPLH
>TRBJ2-1|TRBV2
ASKTRAEQF
>TRBJ2-1|TRBV2
ASSASAGGTNEQF
>TRBJ2-7|TRBV7-2
ASSSQRGGYEQY
>TRBJ1-5|TRBV28
ASSEGGNQPQH
>TRBJ1-1|TRBV7-8
ASSPRTGLISTEAF
>TRBJ1-4|TRBV18
ASSPGLATNEKLF
>TRBJ1-5|TRBV30
AWSVGGAQH
>TRBJ1-6|TRBV30
AWSARWTGSNSPLH
>TRBJ2-1|TRBV6-6
ASSSRRADSYNEQF
>TRBJ2-4|TRBV18
ASSPSLGGLAKNIQY
>TRBJ2-7|TRBV7-9
ASSPGTGGDEQY
>TRBJ1-6|TRBV30
AWTGNRNSPLH
>TRBJ2-7|TRBV5-4
ASSLGGGLVHEQY
>TRBJ2-7|TRBV27
ASSLSAGTSYEQY
>TRBJ1-3|TRBV30
AWNRGLTGNTIY
>TRBJ1-2|TRBV25-1
ASSPAGGNGYT
>TRBJ2-1|TRBV6-1
ASSEVGGGGYNEQF
>TRBJ1-2|TRBV29-1
SVVMTGENGYT
>TRBJ2-7|TRBV6-5
ASSLQRGGYEQY